Below, one T cell receptor (beta chain) is given with its context. This sample was taken from a study of control samples from healthy donors and cancer patients. The CDR3 has 13 amino acids. The germline V and J ends were trimmed by 2 bases and 7 bases, with 8 bases remaining between them. In germline, CDR1 is SGHTA, CDR2 FQGNSA. Clones were read by immunoSEQ multiplex PCR, and TCRdb kept only the in-frame ones, dropping some. Of about 75,000 clones in the sample, 94% are singletons; the top ten hold over 5%. Input material: blood. The receptor was isolated from a woman aged 40-49 years in good health. V gene TRBV7-2 combines with J gene TRBJ2-2, with unresolved D. CDR3 region: CASSLPPVGELFF. The DNA of the CDR3 is TGTGCCAGCAGCTTACCCCCAGTCGGGGAGCTGTTTTTT. The full variable domain, completed using reference TRBV7-2 and TRBJ2-2, is GAGVSQSPSNKVTEKGKDVELRCDPISGHTALYWYRQSLGQGLEFLIYFQGNSAPDKSGLPSDRFSAERTGGSVSTLTIQRTQQEDSAVYLCASSLPPVGELFFGEGSRLTVL.